The rows below give T cell receptor beta chains drawn from one sample of a study of blood T cell repertoires in COVID-19. Produced via immunoSEQ multiplex PCR; TCRdb's table is partial and in-frame only. This sample has about 200,000 clones, with around 84% found just once. What was sequenced was peripheral blood. Receptor source: an older man with acute or convalescent COVID-19. Each CDR3 is given with its conserved first and last residue. The order of the fields is V gene, D gene, J gene, clone size, CDR3 length, CDR3 DNA, CDR3 protein. A D gene is named only where the DNA matches it firmly. Rows may omit the clone size; those that give it use once, few, many or a size class.

TRBV5-8	.	TRBJ2-1	.	15	TGTGCCAGCAGCTGGAGACAGGACTTCTACAATGAGCAGTTCTTC	CASSWRQDFYNEQFF
TRBV6-5	TRBD2	TRBJ2-1	.	15	TGTGCCAGCAGTTACCGCATAACTAGCGGCAATGAGCAGTTCTTC	CASSYRITSGNEQFF
TRBV24-1	TRBD1	TRBJ1-2	once	16	TGTGCCACCAGTGATTCGTCCGGGACAGCTAACTATGGCTACACCTTC	CATSDSSGTANYGYTF
TRBV7-2	TRBD2	TRBJ2-3	.	16	TGTGCCAGCAGCTTTGGCGGGAGAAGTTTTGCAGATACGCAGTATTTT	CASSFGGRSFADTQYF
TRBV6-5	.	TRBJ2-7	.	15	TGTGCCAGCAGTTACTCGTTCACAGGGATCTACGAGCAGTACTTC	CASSYSFTGIYEQYF
TRBV3-1/TRBV3-2	TRBD1	TRBJ2-6	.	20	TGTGCCAGCAGCCAAGATCGAACGACAGGGGTTTTTCTTGGGGCCAACGTCCTGACTTTC	CASSQDRTTGVFLGANVLTF
TRBV29-1	.	TRBJ2-5	.	14	TGCAGCGTTGGTCCCGGGATGCCCCAAGAGACCCAGTACTTC	CSVGPGMPQETQYF
TRBV19	TRBD1	TRBJ2-5	.	15	TGTGCCAGTAGATCCGGGACAGGTGGGGGTGAGACCCAGTACTTC	CASRSGTGGGETQYF
TRBV19	.	TRBJ2-2	once	20	TGTGCCAGTAGTCCGACTTGGGCAGGCCGAACACTCCCGAGGGCCGGGGAGCTGTTTTTT	CASSPTWAGRTLPRAGELFF
TRBV25-1	TRBD2	TRBJ2-1	.	17	TGTGCCAGCAGTGGGCCTCCCGGGACTAGCGCCAACTTTGAGCAGTTCTTC	CASSGPPGTSANFEQFF
TRBV30	TRBD2	TRBJ2-2	.	15	TGTGCCTGGGGGGGGACTAGCGGGCCCACCGGGGAGCTGTTTTTT	CAWGGTSGPTGELFF
TRBV28	.	TRBJ2-3	.	15	TGTGCCAGCAGCCGTGGGGGACAACCCACAGATACGCAGTATTTT	CASSRGGQPTDTQYF
TRBV12-5	.	TRBJ1-2	.	12	TGTGCTAGTGGTTTGGTACTTACCGGCTACACCTTC	CASGLVLTGYTF
TRBV7-2	TRBD2	TRBJ2-1	.	17	TGTGCCAGCAGCTTATTAGGGATCGGCGGGAGTTTTGGTGAGCAGTTCTTC	CASSLLGIGGSFGEQFF